The entry below gives a single T cell receptor beta chain sequence along with its context. Data came from immunoSEQ multiplex PCR; TCRdb stores just in-frame clones and leaves some out. Among around 120,000 clones listed, 70% to 90% were seen once. This record belongs to a study of blood T cell repertoires in COVID-19. Germline V gives CDR1 SGHRS, CDR2 YFSETQ. The CDR3 extends over 15 amino acids. With 0 bases removed from V and 6 bases from J, the gap between germline ends came to 16 bases. Participant age was about 18 to 89 years, and participants resided in fewer than 30 US areas. Self-reported history from a screening survey and questionnaire set each donor's cohort. Resolution of symptoms, clearance, or two negative PCRs was present in recovered Cohort 3 donors.

The source material was PBMCs or T cells enriched from blood (not recorded which). This chain joins TRBV5-1 and TRBJ2-7; tentative D call: TRBD2 (7 bases). The TCR originated in a woman aged 50 to 65 who had recovered from COVID-19. For the CDR3, the DNA is TGCGCCAGCAGCTTGGGGGCGGGGGCGCCATTCGAGCAGTACTTC. Translating gives CASSLGAGAPFEQYF.